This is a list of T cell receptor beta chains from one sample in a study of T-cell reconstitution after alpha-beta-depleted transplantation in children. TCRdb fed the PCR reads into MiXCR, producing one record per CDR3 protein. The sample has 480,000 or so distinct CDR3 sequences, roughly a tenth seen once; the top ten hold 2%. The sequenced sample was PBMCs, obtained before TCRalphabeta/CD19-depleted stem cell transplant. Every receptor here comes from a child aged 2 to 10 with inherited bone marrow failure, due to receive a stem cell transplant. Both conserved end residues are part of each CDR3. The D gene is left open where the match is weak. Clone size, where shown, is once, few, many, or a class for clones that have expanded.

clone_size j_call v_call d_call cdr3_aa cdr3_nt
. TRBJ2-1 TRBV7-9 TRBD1 CASSDTGGHEQFF TGTGCCAGCAGCGATACAGGGGGCCATGAGCAGTTCTTC
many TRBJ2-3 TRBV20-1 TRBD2 CSAPGTSISTQYF TGCAGTGCCCCCGGGACTAGCATAAGTACGCAGTATTTT
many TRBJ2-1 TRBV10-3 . CAISGRTEYNEQFF TGTGCCATCAGCGGGCGAACGGAGTACAATGAGCAGTTCTTC
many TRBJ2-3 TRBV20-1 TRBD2 CSASGLAATDTQYF TGCAGTGCTTCCGGTCTAGCGGCCACAGATACGCAGTATTTT
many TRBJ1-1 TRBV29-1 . CSVYENTEAFF TGCAGCGTGTACGAGAACACTGAAGCTTTCTTT
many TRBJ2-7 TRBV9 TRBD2 CASSGSSGTSGYEQYF TGTGCCAGCAGCGGGAGCTCCGGGACTAGCGGTTACGAGCAGTACTTC
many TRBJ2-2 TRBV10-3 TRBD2 CAISASSGYRRELFF TGTGCCATCAGTGCGTCTAGCGGATACCGCCGGGAGCTGTTTTTT
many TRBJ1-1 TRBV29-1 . CSVEDIGVEAFF TGCAGCGTTGAAGATATAGGGGTTGAAGCTTTCTTT
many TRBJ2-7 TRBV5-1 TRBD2 CASSLVVLADSYEQYF TGCGCCAGCAGCTTGGTGGTACTAGCGGACTCCTACGAGCAGTACTTC
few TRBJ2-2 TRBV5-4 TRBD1 CASSAGTGTGELFF TGTGCCAGCAGCGCCGGGACAGGGACCGGGGAGCTGTTTTTT
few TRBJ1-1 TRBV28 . CASSPPPRRMNTEAFF TGTGCCAGCAGCCCCCCCCCACGGCGGATGAACACTGAAGCTTTCTTT
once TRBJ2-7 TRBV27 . CASSLAVFGYEQYF TGTGCCAGCAGTTTAGCCGTATTCGGCTACGAGCAGTACTTC
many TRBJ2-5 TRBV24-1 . CATSDSGPSLQETQYF TGTGCCACCAGTGACTCGGGCCCTTCCCTTCAAGAGACCCAGTACTTC
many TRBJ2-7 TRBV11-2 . CASSLKLGGYEQYF TGTGCCAGCAGCTTAAAGCTAGGGGGGTACGAGCAGTACTTC
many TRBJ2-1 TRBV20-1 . CSASKRAEQFF TGCAGTGCTAGTAAACGTGCTGAGCAGTTCTTC
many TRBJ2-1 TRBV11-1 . CASSSTWAPGSSYNEQFF TGTGCCAGCAGCTCGACTTGGGCCCCTGGCAGCTCCTACAATGAGCAGTTCTTC
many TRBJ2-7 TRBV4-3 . CASSQAPGGSYEQYF TGCGCCAGCAGCCAGGCCCCCGGGGGATCCTACGAGCAGTACTTC
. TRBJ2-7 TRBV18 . CASSPVRISYEQYF TGTGCCAGCTCACCAGTCCGGATTTCCTACGAGCAGTACTTC
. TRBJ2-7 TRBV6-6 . CASSRGELGEQYF TGTGCCAGCAGTCGCGGCGAACTGGGCGAGCAGTACTTC
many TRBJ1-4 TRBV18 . CASSPPVRRLFF TGTGCCAGCTCACCACCTGTCCGTCGACTGTTTTTT
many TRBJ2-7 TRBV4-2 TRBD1 CASSQEWGQGAYEQYF TGTGCCAGCAGCCAAGAATGGGGACAGGGGGCGTACGAGCAGTACTTC
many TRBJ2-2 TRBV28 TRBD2 CASSLSLLAGGPTGELFF TGTGCCAGCAGTTTATCCCTGCTAGCGGGAGGGCCCACCGGGGAGCTGTTTTTT
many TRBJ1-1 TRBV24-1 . CATRGAEAFF TGTGCCACCAGAGGAGCTGAAGCTTTCTTT
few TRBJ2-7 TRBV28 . CASSRTGGGSPYEQYF TGTGCCAGCAGTAGAACAGGGGGGGGTTCTCCCTACGAGCAGTACTTC
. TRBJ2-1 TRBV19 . CASTQGSNEQFF TGTGCCAGTACCCAAGGCTCCAATGAGCAGTTCTTC
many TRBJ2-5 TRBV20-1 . CSARDRVGRETQYF TGCAGTGCTAGAGATCGGGTAGGGAGGGAGACCCAGTACTTC
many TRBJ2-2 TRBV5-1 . CASSDRSNTGELFF TGCGCCAGCAGCGACAGATCGAACACCGGGGAGCTGTTTTTT
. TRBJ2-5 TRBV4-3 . CASSQNPRHTQETQYF TGCGCCAGCAGCCAAAACCCTCGGCACACCCAAGAGACCCAGTACTTC
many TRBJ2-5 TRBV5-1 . CASSLRADQETQYF TGCGCCAGCAGCTTGAGGGCAGACCAAGAGACCCAGTACTTC
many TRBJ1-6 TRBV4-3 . CASSQGGDKNSPLHF TGCGCCAGCAGCCAGGGGGGGGACAAAAATTCACCCCTCCACTTT
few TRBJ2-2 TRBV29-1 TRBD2 CSVAKGSGSGDTGELFF TGCAGCGTTGCGAAGGGCAGCGGGAGCGGCGACACCGGGGAGCTGTTTTTT
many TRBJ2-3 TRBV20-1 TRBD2 CSARDVAGPTDTQYF TGCAGTGCTAGAGATGTAGCGGGGCCCACAGATACGCAGTATTTT
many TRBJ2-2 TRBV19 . CASSMGHPGELFF TGTGCCAGTAGTATGGGACACCCCGGGGAGCTGTTTTTT
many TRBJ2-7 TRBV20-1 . CSAHRGGGSYEQYF TGCAGTGCTCACAGGGGCGGGGGCTCCTACGAGCAGTACTTC
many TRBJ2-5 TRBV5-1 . CASSLDPFMFIEETQYF TGCGCCAGCAGCTTGGACCCCTTCATGTTCATAGAAGAGACCCAGTACTTC
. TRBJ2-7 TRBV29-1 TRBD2 CSVEGPASGNYEQYF TGCAGCGTTGAAGGTCCCGCTAGCGGGAACTACGAGCAGTACTTC
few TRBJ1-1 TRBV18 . CASSPPTGGLNTEAFF TGTGCCAGCTCACCACCGACGGGGGGGCTGAACACTGAAGCTTTCTTT
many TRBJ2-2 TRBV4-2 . CASSQDGGTGELFF TGTGCCAGCAGCCAAGATGGGGGGACCGGGGAGCTGTTTTTT
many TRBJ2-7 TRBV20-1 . CSAALRGYEQYF TGCAGTGCTGCTTTGCGGGGTTACGAGCAGTACTTC
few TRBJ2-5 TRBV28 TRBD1 CASKRGQKETQYF TGTGCCAGCAAGAGGGGACAGAAAGAGACCCAGTACTTC